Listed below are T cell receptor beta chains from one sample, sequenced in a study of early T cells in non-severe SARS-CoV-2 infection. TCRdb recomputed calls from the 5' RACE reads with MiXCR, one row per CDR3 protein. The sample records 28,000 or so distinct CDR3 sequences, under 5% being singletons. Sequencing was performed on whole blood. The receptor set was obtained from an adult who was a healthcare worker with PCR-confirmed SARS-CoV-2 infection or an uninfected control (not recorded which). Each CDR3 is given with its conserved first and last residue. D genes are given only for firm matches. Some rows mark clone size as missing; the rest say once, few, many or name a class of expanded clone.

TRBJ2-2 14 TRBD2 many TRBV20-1 TGCAGTGCGGTTAGCGGGAGTGCAGCCGGGGAGCTGTTTTTT CSAVSGSAAGELFF
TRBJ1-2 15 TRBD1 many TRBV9 TGTGCCAGCAGCGTAGGGGACAGCCCTAACTATGGCTACACCTTC CASSVGDSPNYGYTF
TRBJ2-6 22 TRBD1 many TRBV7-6 TGTGCCAGCAGCTCTATTCGACGGGGGACGGACAGGGGAGGCTCTGGGGCCAACGTCCTGACTTTC CASSSIRRGTDRGGSGANVLTF
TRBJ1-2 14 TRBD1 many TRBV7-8 TGTGCCAGCAGCCGGGACAGCCCGAACTATGGCTACACCTTC CASSRDSPNYGYTF
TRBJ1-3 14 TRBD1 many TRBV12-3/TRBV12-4 TGTGCCAGCAGCCGGACAGGCTCTGGAAACACCATATATTTT CASSRTGSGNTIYF
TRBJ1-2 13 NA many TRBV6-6 TGTGCCAGCAGTTACAGGACGGCCGGGGGCTACACCTTC CASSYRTAGGYTF
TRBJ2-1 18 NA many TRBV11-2 TGTGCCAGCAGCTTATTTCACGGGGGCGGCAGCTCCTACAATGAGCAGTTCTTC CASSLFHGGGSSYNEQFF
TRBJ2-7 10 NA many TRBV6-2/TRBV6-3 TGTGCCAGCGGAACCTACGAGCAGTACTTC CASGTYEQYF
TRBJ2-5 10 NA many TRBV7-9 TGTGCCAGCAGGGGGGAGACCCAGTACTTC CASRGETQYF
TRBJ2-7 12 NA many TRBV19 TGTGCCAGTAAAGGGGGTTCCTACGAGCAGTACTTC CASKGGSYEQYF
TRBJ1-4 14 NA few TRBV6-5 TGTGCCAGCAGGTTACAACTCCCTGGGGGAAAACTGTTTTTT CASRLQLPGGKLFF
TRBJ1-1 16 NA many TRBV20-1 TGCAGTGCTGGGGTCCAAAAAGGGGGAGCGAACACTGAAGCTTTCTTT CSAGVQKGGANTEAFF
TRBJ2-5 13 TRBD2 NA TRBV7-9 TGTGCCAGCAGCCGTCAGCGGGGAGAGACCCAGTACTTC CASSRQRGETQYF
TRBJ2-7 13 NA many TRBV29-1 TGCAGCGTTTTCTCTCAAAGCTCCTACGAGCAGTACTTC CSVFSQSSYEQYF
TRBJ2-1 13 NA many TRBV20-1 TGCAGTGCCAGAGGTGGTGGGTACAATGAGCAGTTCTTC CSARGGGYNEQFF
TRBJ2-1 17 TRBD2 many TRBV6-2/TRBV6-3 TGTGCCAGCTGGGTGGGACTAGCGGGAGGACCTTACAATGAGCAGTTCTTC CASWVGLAGGPYNEQFF
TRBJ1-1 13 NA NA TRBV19 TGTGCCAGTAGTAAGCCCTGGAACACTGAAGCTTTCTTT CASSKPWNTEAFF